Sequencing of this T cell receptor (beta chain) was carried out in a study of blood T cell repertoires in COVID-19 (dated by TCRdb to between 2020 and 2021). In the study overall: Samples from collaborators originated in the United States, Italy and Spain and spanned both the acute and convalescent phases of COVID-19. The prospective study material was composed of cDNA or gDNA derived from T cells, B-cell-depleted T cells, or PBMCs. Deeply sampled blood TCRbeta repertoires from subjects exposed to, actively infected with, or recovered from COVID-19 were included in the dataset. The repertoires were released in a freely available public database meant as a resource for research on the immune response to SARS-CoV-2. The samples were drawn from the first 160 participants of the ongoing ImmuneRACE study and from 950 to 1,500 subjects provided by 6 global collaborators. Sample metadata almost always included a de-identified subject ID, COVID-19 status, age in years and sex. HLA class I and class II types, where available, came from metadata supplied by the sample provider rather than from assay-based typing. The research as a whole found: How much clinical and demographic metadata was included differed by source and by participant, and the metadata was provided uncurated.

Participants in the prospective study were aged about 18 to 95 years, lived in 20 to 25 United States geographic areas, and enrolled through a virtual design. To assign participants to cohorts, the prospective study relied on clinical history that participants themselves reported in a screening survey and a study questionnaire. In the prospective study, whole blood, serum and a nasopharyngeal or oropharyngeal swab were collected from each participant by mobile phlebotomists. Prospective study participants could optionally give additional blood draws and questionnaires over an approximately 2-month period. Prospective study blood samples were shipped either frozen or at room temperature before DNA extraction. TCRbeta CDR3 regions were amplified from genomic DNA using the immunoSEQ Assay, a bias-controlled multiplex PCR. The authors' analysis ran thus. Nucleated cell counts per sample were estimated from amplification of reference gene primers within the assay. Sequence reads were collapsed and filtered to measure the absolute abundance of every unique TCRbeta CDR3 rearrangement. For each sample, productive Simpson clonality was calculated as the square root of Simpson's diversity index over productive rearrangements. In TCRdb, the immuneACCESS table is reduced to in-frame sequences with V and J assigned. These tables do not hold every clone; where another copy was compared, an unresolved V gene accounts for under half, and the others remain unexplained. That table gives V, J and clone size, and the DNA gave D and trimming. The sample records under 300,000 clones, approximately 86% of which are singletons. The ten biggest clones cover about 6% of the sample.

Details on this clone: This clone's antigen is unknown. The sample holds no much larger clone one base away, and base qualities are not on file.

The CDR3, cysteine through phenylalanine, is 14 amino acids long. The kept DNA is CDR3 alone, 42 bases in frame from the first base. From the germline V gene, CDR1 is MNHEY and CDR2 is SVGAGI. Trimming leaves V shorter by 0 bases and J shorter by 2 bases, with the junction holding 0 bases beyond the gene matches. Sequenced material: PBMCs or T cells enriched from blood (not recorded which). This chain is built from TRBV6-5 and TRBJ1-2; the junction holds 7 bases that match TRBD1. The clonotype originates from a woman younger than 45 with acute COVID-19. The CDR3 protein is CASSYSTGNYGYTF. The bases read TGTGCCAGCAGTTACTCGACAGGGAACTATGGCTACACCTTC.